This TCR beta chain was retrieved from a study of blood T cell repertoires in COVID-19. The CDR3 contains 16 residues. V dropped 3 bases and J dropped 0; count of bases not matched to a gene: 4. Germline CDR1 KGHDR, CDR2 SFDVKD. Profiled with immunoSEQ multiplex PCR; TCRdb holds only in-frame clones, not every one. The sample records around 60,000 clones, nearly 90% being singletons. The sequenced sample was peripheral blood. The genes are TRBV24-1 and TRBJ2-1, with 7 bases fitting TRBD1. The sequence derives from a man between 60 and 75 years old with active COVID-19. Here the CDR3 reads CATSDLTGVSYNEQFF. CDR3 DNA sequence: TGTGCCACCAGTGATCTAACAGGGGTCTCCTACAATGAGCAGTTCTTC.